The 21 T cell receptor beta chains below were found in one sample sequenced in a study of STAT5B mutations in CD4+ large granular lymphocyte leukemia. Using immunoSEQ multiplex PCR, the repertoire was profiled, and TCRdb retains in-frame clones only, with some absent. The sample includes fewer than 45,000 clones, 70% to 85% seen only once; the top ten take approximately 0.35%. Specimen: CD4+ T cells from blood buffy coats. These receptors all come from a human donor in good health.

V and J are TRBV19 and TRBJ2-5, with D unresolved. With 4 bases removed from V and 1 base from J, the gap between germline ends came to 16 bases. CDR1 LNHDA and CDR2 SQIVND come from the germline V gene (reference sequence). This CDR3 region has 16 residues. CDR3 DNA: TGTGCCAGTAGTACCTTGGCCAAGGCCCCCCAAGAGACCCAGTACTTC. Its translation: CASSTLAKAPQETQYF.

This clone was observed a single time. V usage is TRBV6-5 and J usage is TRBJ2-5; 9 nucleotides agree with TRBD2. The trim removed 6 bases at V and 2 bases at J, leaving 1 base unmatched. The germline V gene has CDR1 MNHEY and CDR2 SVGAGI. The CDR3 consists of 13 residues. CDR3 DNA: TGTGCCAGCAGGACTAGCGGACAAGAGACCCAGTACTTC. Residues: CASRTSGQETQYF.

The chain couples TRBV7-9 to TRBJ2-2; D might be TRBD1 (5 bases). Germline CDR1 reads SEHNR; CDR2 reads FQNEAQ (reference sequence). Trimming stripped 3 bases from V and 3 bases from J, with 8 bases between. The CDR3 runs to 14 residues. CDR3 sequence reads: CASSFLQDTGELFF. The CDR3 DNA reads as TGTGCCAGCAGCTTCCTACAGGACACCGGGGAGCTGTTTTTT.

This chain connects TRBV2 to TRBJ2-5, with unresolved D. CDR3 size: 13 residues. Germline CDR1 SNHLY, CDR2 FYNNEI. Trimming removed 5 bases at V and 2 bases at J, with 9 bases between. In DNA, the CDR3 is TGTGCCAGCAGTCAACAAATGCAAGAGACCCAGTACTTC. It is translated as CASSQQMQETQYF.

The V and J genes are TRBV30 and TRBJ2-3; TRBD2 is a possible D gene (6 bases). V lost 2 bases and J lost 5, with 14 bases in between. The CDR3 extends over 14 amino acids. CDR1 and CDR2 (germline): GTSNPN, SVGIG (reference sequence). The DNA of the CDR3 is TGTGCCTGGAGTAACGGGGGTGCAGGAGATACGCAGTATTTT. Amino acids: CAWSNGGAGDTQYF.

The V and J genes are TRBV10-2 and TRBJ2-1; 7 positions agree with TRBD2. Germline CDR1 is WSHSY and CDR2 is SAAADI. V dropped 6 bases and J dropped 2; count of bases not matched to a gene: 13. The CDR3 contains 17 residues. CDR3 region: CASSARRAGVTYNEQFF. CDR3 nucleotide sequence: TGCGCCAGCAGCGCCCGAAGGGCGGGAGTAACCTACAATGAGCAGTTCTTC.

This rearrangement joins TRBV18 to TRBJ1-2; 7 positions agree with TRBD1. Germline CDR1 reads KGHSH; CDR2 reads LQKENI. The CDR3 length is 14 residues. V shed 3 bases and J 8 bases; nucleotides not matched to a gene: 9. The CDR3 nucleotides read TGTGCCAGCTCACCCCCGGGACAGCCCCAGGGCTACACCTTC. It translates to CASSPPGQPQGYTF. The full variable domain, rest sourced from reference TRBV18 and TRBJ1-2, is NAGVMQNPRHLVRRRGQEARLRCSPMKGHSHVYWYRQLPEEGLKFMVYLQKENIIDESGMPKERFSAEFPKEGPSILRIQQVVRGDSAAYFCASSPPGQPQGYTFGSGTRLTVV.

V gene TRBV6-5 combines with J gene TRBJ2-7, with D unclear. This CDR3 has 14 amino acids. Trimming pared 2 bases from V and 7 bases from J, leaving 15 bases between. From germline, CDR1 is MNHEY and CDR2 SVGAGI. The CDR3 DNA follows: TGTGCCAGCAGTTACGGGGTTTTCTCGGAGGAGCAGTACTTC. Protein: CASSYGVFSEEQYF.

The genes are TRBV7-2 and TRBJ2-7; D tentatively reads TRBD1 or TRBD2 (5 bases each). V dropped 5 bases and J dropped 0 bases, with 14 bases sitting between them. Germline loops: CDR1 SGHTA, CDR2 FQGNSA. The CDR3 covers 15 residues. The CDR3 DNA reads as TGTGCCAGCAGCGGGTCATGGGGGAGCTCCTACGAGCAGTACTTC. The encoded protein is CASSGSWGSSYEQYF.

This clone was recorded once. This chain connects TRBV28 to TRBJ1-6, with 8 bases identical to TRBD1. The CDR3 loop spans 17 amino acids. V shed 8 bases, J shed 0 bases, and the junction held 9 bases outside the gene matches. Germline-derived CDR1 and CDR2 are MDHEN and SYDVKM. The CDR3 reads CASQGALGSSYNSPLHF. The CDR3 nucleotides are TGTGCCAGCCAGGGGGCTTTAGGTAGCTCCTATAATTCACCCCTCCACTTT.

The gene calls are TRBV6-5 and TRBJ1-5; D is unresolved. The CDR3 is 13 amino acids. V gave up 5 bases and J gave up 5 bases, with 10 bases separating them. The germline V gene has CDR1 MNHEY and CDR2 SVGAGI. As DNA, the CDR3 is TGTGCCAGCAGTGAAGACAACGATCAGCCCCAGCATTTT. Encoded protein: CASSEDNDQPQHF.

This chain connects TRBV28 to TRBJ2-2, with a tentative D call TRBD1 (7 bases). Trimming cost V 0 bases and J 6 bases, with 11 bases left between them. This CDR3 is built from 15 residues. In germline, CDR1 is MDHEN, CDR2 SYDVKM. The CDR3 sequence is CASSLWEGASGELFF. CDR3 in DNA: TGTGCCAGCAGTTTATGGGAGGGGGCTTCCGGGGAGCTGTTTTTT.

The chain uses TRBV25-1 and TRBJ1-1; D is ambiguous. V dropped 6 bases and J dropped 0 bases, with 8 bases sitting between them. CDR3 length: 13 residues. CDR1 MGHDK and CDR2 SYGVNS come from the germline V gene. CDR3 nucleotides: TGTGCCAGCAGGCCCCAAATGAACACTGAAGCTTTCTTT. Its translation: CASRPQMNTEAFF.

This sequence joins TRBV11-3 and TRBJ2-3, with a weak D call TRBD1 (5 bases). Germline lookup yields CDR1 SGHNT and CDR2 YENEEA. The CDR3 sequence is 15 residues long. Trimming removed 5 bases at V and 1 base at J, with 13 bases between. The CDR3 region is CASSRRGPGTDTQYF. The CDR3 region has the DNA TGTGCCAGCAGCCGAAGGGGCCCTGGCACAGATACGCAGTATTTT.

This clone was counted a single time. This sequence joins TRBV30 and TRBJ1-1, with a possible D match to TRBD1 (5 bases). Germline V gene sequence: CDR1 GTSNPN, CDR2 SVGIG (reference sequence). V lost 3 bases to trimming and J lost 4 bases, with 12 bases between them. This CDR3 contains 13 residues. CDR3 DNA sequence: TGTGCCTGGAGCAAGACAGTGTCCACTGAAGCTTTCTTT. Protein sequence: CAWSKTVSTEAFF.

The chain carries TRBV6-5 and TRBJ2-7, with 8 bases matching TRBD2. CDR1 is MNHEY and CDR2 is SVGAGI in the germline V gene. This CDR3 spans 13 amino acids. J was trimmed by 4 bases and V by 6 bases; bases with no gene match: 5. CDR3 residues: CASRTSGSYEQYF. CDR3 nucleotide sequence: TGTGCCAGCAGAACAAGCGGGAGTTACGAGCAGTACTTC.

CDR3 nucleotides: TGTGCCAGCTCACGAACAGACACTGAAGCTTTCTTT. Amino acids: CASSRTDTEAFF. The chain links TRBV18 to TRBJ1-1; no definite D call. There are 12 residues in the CDR3. Germline-derived CDR1 and CDR2 are KGHSH and LQKENI. Trimming stripped 4 bases from V and 3 bases from J, with 6 bases between.

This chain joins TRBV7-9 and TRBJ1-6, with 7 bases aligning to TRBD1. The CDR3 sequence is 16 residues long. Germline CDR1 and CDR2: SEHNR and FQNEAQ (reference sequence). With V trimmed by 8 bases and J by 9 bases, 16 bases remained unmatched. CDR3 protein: CASRQCRQGTCSPLHF. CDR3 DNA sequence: TGTGCCAGCCGCCAGTGCCGACAGGGTACCTGTTCACCCCTCCACTTT.

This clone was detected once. In DNA, the CDR3 is TGTGCCAGCAGTAAATCAAATAGCGGGGGACATACCGGGGAGCTGTTTTTT. Amino acids: CASSKSNSGGHTGELFF. The chain recombines TRBV9 with TRBJ2-2, with 9 nucleotides matching TRBD2. The germline gives CDR1 SGDLS, CDR2 YYNGEE. V was pared by 5 bases and J by 5 bases, with 13 bases of the junction left unmatched. CDR3 size: 17 residues.

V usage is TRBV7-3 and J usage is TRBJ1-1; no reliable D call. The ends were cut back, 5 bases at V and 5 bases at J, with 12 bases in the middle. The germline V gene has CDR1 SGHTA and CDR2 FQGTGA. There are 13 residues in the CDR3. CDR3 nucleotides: TGTGCCAGCAGCCCCGACCCGGTGACTGAAGCTTTCTTT. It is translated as CASSPDPVTEAFF. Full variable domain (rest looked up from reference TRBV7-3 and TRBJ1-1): GAGVSQTPSNKVTEKGKYVELRCDPISGHTALYWYRQSLGQGPEFLIYFQGTGAADDSGLPNDRFFAVRPEGSVSTLKIQRTERGDSAVYLCASSPDPVTEAFFGQGTRLTVV.

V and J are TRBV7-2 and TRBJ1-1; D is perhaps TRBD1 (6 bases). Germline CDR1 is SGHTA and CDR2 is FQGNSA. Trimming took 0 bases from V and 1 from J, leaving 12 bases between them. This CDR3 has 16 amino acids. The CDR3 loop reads CASSLAWGQKNTEAFF. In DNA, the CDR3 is TGTGCCAGCAGCTTAGCGTGGGGGCAGAAGAACACTGAAGCTTTCTTT.